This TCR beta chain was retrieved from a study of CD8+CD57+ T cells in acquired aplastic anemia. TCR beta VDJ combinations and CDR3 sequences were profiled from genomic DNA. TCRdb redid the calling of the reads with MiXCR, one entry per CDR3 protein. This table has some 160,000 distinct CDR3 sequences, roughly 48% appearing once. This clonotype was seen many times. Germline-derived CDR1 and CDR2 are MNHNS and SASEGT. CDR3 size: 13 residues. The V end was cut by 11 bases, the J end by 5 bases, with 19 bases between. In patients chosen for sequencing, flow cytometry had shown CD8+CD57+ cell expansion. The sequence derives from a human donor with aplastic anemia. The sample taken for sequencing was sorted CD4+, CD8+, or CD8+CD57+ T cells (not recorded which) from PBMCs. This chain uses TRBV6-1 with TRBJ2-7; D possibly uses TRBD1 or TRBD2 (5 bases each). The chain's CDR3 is CAGRRGDGDEQYF. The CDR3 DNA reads TGTGCCGGGAGAAGGGGAGATGGGGACGAGCAGTACTTC.